This T cell receptor (beta chain) was obtained from a study of blood T cell repertoires in COVID-19. Study in general: COVID-19 samples collected from the United States, Italy and Spain covered acute and convalescent phases.

CDR1 LGHNT and CDR2 FRNRAP come from the germline V gene. The CDR3 totals 11 residues. Trimming took 7 bases from V and 6 from J, leaving 9 bases between them. Sequencing was performed with immunoSEQ multiplex PCR; in TCRdb, only in-frame clones are kept and a portion is missing. This sample has approximately 320,000 clones; approximately 85% occur once, and the top ten carry 7.2%. The chain employs TRBV12-5 and TRBJ1-2; D is unclear. This TCR was sampled from a human donor in a cohort sampled during active COVID-19. Material for sequencing was peripheral blood. The CDR3 nucleotides are TGTGCTAGTGCCTTCTATGATGGCTACACCTTC. Its protein product is CASAFYDGYTF.